Following are 30 T cell receptor beta chains from one sample sequenced in a study of vaccination effects on CD4 cells after COVID-19. The authors isolated CD4+ T cells after less than eleven days of culture. What these receptors recognize is not known. Libraries were prepared by immunoSEQ multiplex PCR; TCRdb keeps only in-frame clonotypes and omits some of them. The profile shows 40,000 to 55,000 clones, 70% to 75% of them singletons. Sequences were derived from CD4+ T cells from PBMCs cultured without peptide, sampled before COVID-19 vaccination. These TCRs come from a human donor who had a prior SARS-CoV-2 infection.

The CDR3 reads CASRYSATNEKLFF. For the CDR3, the DNA is TGTGCCAGCAGGTACAGTGCAACTAATGAAAAACTGTTTTTT. This chain links TRBV2 with TRBJ1-4, with no clear D. Germline CDR1 is SNHLY and CDR2 is FYNNEI. V shed 6 bases and J shed 0 bases, with 8 bases lying between them. This CDR3 is built from 14 residues.

The CDR3 loop reads CASSLYDAGGAGTEAFF. CDR3 DNA sequence: TGTGCCAGCAGCTTATACGATGCGGGGGGCGCGGGGACTGAAGCTTTCTTT. V gene TRBV7-2 combines with J gene TRBJ1-1; D might be TRBD1 (6 bases). Trimming removed 2 bases from V and 5 bases from J, with 21 bases in between. Germline V CDR1 and CDR2: SGHTA, FQGNSA. CDR3 length: 17 amino acids.

V and J are TRBV24-1 and TRBJ2-3; 8 bases align to TRBD2. The CDR3 totals 17 residues. V lost 5 bases and J lost 2; bases outside the gene matches: 11. Germline V gene lookup returns CDR1 KGHDR and CDR2 SFDVKD. The CDR3 reads CATSAHSTSGYTDTQYF. The DNA for the CDR3 is TGTGCCACCAGTGCCCACTCAACTAGCGGATACACAGATACGCAGTATTTT.

In this sample, this clone turned up once. The chain joins TRBV9 to TRBJ1-3; D gene unclear. V lost 3 bases, J lost 4 bases, and 8 bases lay in between. The CDR3 runs to 13 residues. CDR1 and CDR2 from the germline V gene are SGDLS and YYNGEE. CDR3 nucleotide sequence: TGTGCCAGCAGCGCTCCGGGAGGAAACACCATATATTTT. Translating it yields CASSAPGGNTIYF.

The rearrangement uses TRBV24-1 and TRBJ2-1; 8 bases map to TRBD2. CDR1 and CDR2 (germline): KGHDR, SFDVKD. Trimming at V came to 6 bases and at J to 0 bases, leaving 0 bases not matched to a gene. CDR3 length: 14 amino acids. DNA for the CDR3: TGTGCCACCAGTAGCGGGAGCTCCTACAATGAGCAGTTCTTC. It specifies CATSSGSSYNEQFF.

This chain joins TRBV5-1 and TRBJ2-6, with D perhaps TRBD2 (5 bases). The germline V and J ends were trimmed by 3 bases and 0 bases, with 10 bases remaining between them. In germline, CDR1 is SGHRS, CDR2 YFSETQ. The CDR3 consists of 16 residues. The CDR3 bases are TGCGCCAGCAGCTCGACTACAGCCTCTGGGGCCAACGTCCTGACTTTC. It codes for CASSSTTASGANVLTF.

This sequence joins TRBV7-9 and TRBJ2-7; 8 bases are shared with TRBD2. V dropped 5 bases and J dropped 4; count of bases not matched to a gene: 19. Germline loops: CDR1 SEHNR, CDR2 FQNEAQ (reference sequence). CDR3 length: 18 residues. CDR3 residues: CASSPTGRSSGDKYEQYF. For the CDR3, the DNA is TGTGCCAGCAGCCCAACCGGAAGAAGTAGCGGGGATAAATACGAGCAGTACTTC.

This chain uses TRBV4-3 with TRBJ2-7; D unresolved. Per the germline V gene, CDR1 is LGHNA and CDR2 is YSLEER. V lost 0 bases to trimming and J lost 3 bases, with 6 bases between them. This CDR3 comprises 13 residues. CDR3 DNA: TGCGCCAGCAGCCAAGACCTGGACTACGAGCAGTACTTC. Amino acids: CASSQDLDYEQYF.

V and J are TRBV27 and TRBJ1-1; D unclear. Germline V gene lookup returns CDR1 MNHEY and CDR2 SMNVEV (reference sequence). The V and J ends lost 3 bases and 0 bases respectively, with 8 bases between them. The CDR3 consists of 14 residues. For the CDR3, the DNA is TGTGCCAGCAGTTTCAGTCAGTTGAACACTGAAGCTTTCTTT. Protein: CASSFSQLNTEAFF.

This clone was observed a few times. This chain uses TRBV2 with TRBJ1-4, with D unresolved. Germline lookup yields CDR1 SNHLY and CDR2 FYNNEI. CDR3 length: 13 amino acids. V was shortened by 7 bases and J by 4 bases, with 10 bases between the two germline ends. CDR3 protein: CASKPGGNEKLFF. The CDR3 region has the DNA TGTGCCAGCAAGCCAGGCGGTAATGAAAAACTGTTTTTT.

The chain employs TRBV7-9 and TRBJ2-1; D uncertain. CDR3 length equals 11 residues. CDR1 is SEHNR and CDR2 is FQNEAQ in the germline V gene (reference sequence). Trimming took off 3 bases at V and 9 bases at J, with 6 bases between the two ends. The CDR3: CASSFSPEQFF. CDR3 coding DNA: TGTGCCAGCAGCTTTAGTCCTGAGCAGTTCTTC.

This clone has just one count. The rearrangement joins TRBV2 to TRBJ1-3, with a weak D call TRBD1 (6 bases). Germline V gene lookup returns CDR1 SNHLY and CDR2 FYNNEI. This CDR3 region has 15 residues. The germline V and J ends were trimmed by 8 bases and 0 bases, with 14 bases remaining between them. For the CDR3, the DNA is TGTGCCAGCGCCCGAGGAGGGGGCTCTGGAAACACCATATATTTT. Protein sequence: CASARGGGSGNTIYF.

V and J are TRBV12-3 or TRBV12-4 and TRBJ2-3; D is uncertain. The CDR3 length is 12 residues. Trimming shortened V by 5 bases and J by 6 bases, and 9 bases separated the two germline ends. CDR3 bases: TGTGCCAGCAGTCTCCCGCCGGATACGCAGTATTTT. Its protein product is CASSLPPDTQYF.

The CDR3 DNA reads as TGTGCCACCAGTAAGGGGGACCGGGCCCAGCATTTT. Its protein product is CATSKGDRAQHF. The chain combines TRBV15 with TRBJ1-5; maybe TRBD1 (6 bases). This CDR3 spans 12 amino acids. The germline V gene encodes CDR1 LNHNV and CDR2 YYDKDF (reference sequence). Trimming took 6 bases from V and 11 from J, leaving 14 bases between them.

This clone was detected only a few times. The genes are TRBV4-2 and TRBJ2-1; TRBD2 matches 12 bases. The V segment lost 0 bases and the J segment 8 bases; nucleotides outside the gene matches: 8. Germline CDR1 and CDR2: LGHNA and YNFKEQ. CDR3 length: 17 amino acids. CDR3 loop: CASSQDNPSGGVHEQFF. The CDR3 DNA is TGTGCCAGCAGCCAAGATAATCCTAGCGGGGGGGTACATGAGCAGTTCTTC.

The chain uses TRBV28 and TRBJ1-4, with 10 bases identical to TRBD1. CDR3 length equals 16 residues. The germline V gene encodes CDR1 MDHEN and CDR2 SYDVKM. V shed 2 bases, J shed 6 bases, and the junction held 6 bases outside the gene matches. The CDR3 reads CASSLRQGAGDEKLFF. DNA of the CDR3: TGTGCCAGCAGTTTACGACAGGGGGCGGGTGATGAAAAACTGTTTTTT.

The CDR3 spells CASNPGLAGSGEQFF. In DNA, the CDR3 is TGTGCCAGCAACCCCGGACTAGCGGGGTCAGGTGAGCAGTTCTTC. The chain uses TRBV7-2 and TRBJ2-1; 12 positions match TRBD2. The CDR3 totals 15 residues. Germline V gives CDR1 SGHTA, CDR2 FQGNSA. The J segment lost 9 bases and the V segment lost 7 bases, leaving 10 bases of the junction unmatched.

The V gene is TRBV15, the J gene TRBJ2-2; D remains unclear. Trimming removed 3 bases at V and 1 base at J, with 12 bases between. The length of the CDR3 is 16 residues. The germline gives CDR1 LNHNV, CDR2 YYDKDF (reference sequence). CDR3 DNA: TGTGCCACCAGCAGGATCTTAGCCTGGAACACCGGGGAGCTGTTTTTT. Amino acid sequence: CATSRILAWNTGELFF.

The V and J genes are TRBV6-1 and TRBJ2-3; no reliable D call. In germline, CDR1 is MNHNS, CDR2 SASEGT. The CDR3 runs 13 residues. The germline V and J ends were trimmed by 3 bases and 0 bases, with 4 bases remaining between them. The CDR3 coding sequence is TGTGCCAGCAGTGATGAAAGCACAGATACGCAGTATTTT. This sequence encodes CASSDESTDTQYF.

This clone was recorded a few times. The chain uses TRBV12-3 or TRBV12-4 and TRBJ1-2; possible D gene TRBD1, 6 bases. The ends were cut back, 8 bases at V and 8 bases at J, with 18 bases in the middle. The CDR3 has 13 residues. The CDR3 coding sequence is TGTGCCAGCTCCACCTCTGGGGGCCGGGGCTACACCTTC. It yields the protein CASSTSGGRGYTF.

This clone was observed a handful of times. The chain employs TRBV7-9 and TRBJ2-2; D unresolved. This CDR3 contains 13 residues. Per germline, CDR1 SEHNR and CDR2 FQNEAQ (reference sequence). Between the trimmed V and J ends, which lost 5 bases and 4 bases, there was a span of 8 bases. The CDR3 DNA is TGTGCCAGCAGCCGTGGAACCACCGGGGAGCTGTTTTTT. This codes for CASSRGTTGELFF.

The J gene is TRBJ1-4, the V gene TRBV11-2; 9 nucleotides match TRBD1. The V and J ends lost 6 bases and 7 bases, in that order; junction bases with no gene match: 6. The germline gives CDR1 SGHAT, CDR2 FQNNGV. This CDR3 region has 14 residues. In DNA form, the CDR3 reads TGTGCCAGCAGGAAACAGGGGGCTGGTGAAAAACTGTTTTTT. Translated, it gives CASRKQGAGEKLFF.

This chain connects TRBV12-2 to TRBJ2-7; the D call of TRBD1 is as the table states it, not checked on the DNA. TRBV12-2 is a listed pseudogene. The CDR3 runs 12 residues. The CDR3 sequence: CASRDREGEQYF. CDR3 nucleotides: TGTGCAAGTCGGGACAGGGAGGGGGAGCAGTACTTC.

The CDR3 bases are TGCGCCAGCAGCTTGGTCCCGCAGGGCCGTAACACCGGGGAGCTGTTTTTT. Protein: CASSLVPQGRNTGELFF. The rearrangement joins TRBV5-1 to TRBJ2-2, with a tentative D call TRBD1 (5 bases). This CDR3 has 17 residues. Germline lookup yields CDR1 SGHRS and CDR2 YFSETQ. Trimming pared 0 bases from V and 2 bases from J, leaving 14 bases between.

This rearrangement joins TRBV7-9 to TRBJ2-6; D remains unclear. The germline V gene encodes CDR1 SEHNR and CDR2 FQNEAQ (reference sequence). CDR3 size: 14 residues. Deletions cut 0 bases from V and 4 bases from J, with 4 bases between. The CDR3: CASSLAAGANVLTF. CDR3 in DNA: TGTGCCAGCAGCTTAGCGGCGGGGGCCAACGTCCTGACTTTC.

This rearrangement joins TRBV7-3 to TRBJ2-5; possibly TRBD2 for D (5 bases). Germline V lookup: CDR1 SGHTA, CDR2 FQGTGA. Trimming pared 2 bases from V and 5 bases from J, leaving 9 bases between. There are 13 residues in the CDR3. CDR3 coding DNA: TGTGCCAGCAGCTTAGCTAGGAGGGAGACCCAGTACTTC. It encodes CASSLARRETQYF.

This clone was detected a few times. This chain uses TRBV18 with TRBJ2-1; the D gene is possibly TRBD1 (7 bases). The CDR3 runs to 17 residues. CDR1 is KGHSH and CDR2 is LQKENI in the germline V gene. V was shortened by 0 bases and J by 6 bases, with 18 bases between the two germline ends. The CDR3 region has the DNA TGTGCCAGCTCACCACCGAGGGGGCGGGAAGGAGGCAATGAGCAGTTCTTC. As protein: CASSPPRGREGGNEQFF.

V and J are TRBV14 and TRBJ1-1; no definite D call. The V gene's germline CDR1 is SGHDN and CDR2 FVKESK. The CDR3 runs to 15 residues. Trimming removed 0 bases at V and 3 bases at J, with 11 bases between. The CDR3 sequence is CASSQETIEYTEAFF. CDR3 DNA: TGTGCCAGCAGCCAAGAGACAATTGAGTACACTGAAGCTTTCTTT.

This clone was seen a few times. The V and J genes are TRBV19 and TRBJ2-5; 11 positions agree with TRBD1. After removal of 3 bases from V and 4 bases from J, the junction contained 13 bases not matched to a gene. Germline-derived CDR1 and CDR2 are LNHDA and SQIVND (reference sequence). The CDR3 covers 18 residues. The CDR3 spells CASSILRTGGAGRETQYF. CDR3 nucleotide sequence: TGTGCCAGTAGTATCCTGAGGACAGGGGGCGCGGGTCGAGAGACCCAGTACTTC.

This chain joins TRBV6-5 and TRBJ1-2; 9 bases match TRBD1. J lost 6 bases, V lost 2 bases, and 7 bases had no gene match. The CDR3 spans 15 residues. CDR1 and CDR2 from the germline V gene are MNHEY and SVGAGI. The CDR3 protein is CASSYGTGRPDGYTF. The CDR3 nucleotides read TGTGCCAGCAGTTACGGGACAGGGAGGCCGGATGGCTACACCTTC.